These 26 T cell receptor beta chains share one sample of origin, sequenced in a study of T cell clonotyping in hematopoietic cell transplantation. Method: immunoSEQ multiplex PCR; TCRdb's copy keeps in-frame clones and lacks some. The sample holds approximately 44,000 clones, around 96% seen once. The sample taken for sequencing was peripheral blood mononuclear cells. The receptors here all came from a man aged 30 to 39 in good health. Some clones in this sample may be carry-over from other donors' samples.

V and J are TRBV1 and TRBJ2-7; the table calls TRBD2, which could not be checked here. TRBV1 is a pseudogene. CDR3 length equals 16 residues. The CDR3 loop reads CTSSQPADGGPKEQYF. CDR3 DNA: TGCACCAGCAGCCAACCCGCTGACGGGGGGCCCAAAGAGCAGTACTTC.

Worth noting for this clone: At one end the junction does not follow the germline gene, possibly because of a read error. V is TRBV13 and J is TRBJ1-1, with 7 bases lining up with TRBD1. CDR3 length: 12 amino acids. Germline CDR1 PRHDT, CDR2 FYEKMQ (reference sequence). Here the CDR3 reads CASSIGTAEAFF. CDR3 in DNA: TGTGCCAGCAGCATAGGGACAGCTGAAGCTTTCTTT.

The chain joins TRBV13 to TRBJ1-4, with D possibly matching TRBD1 (5 bases). Germline V gene lookup returns CDR1 PRHDT and CDR2 FYEKMQ (reference sequence). Trimming removed 4 bases from V and 7 bases from J, with 22 bases in between. This CDR3 region has 17 residues. This CDR3 reads CASSSRAGGAWGEKLFF. Written as DNA, the CDR3 is TGTGCCAGCAGCTCCAGGGCTGGCGGGGCCTGGGGTGAAAAACTGTTTTTT. The full variable domain, in which reference TRBV13 and TRBJ1-4 provide the parts outside the CDR3, is AAGVIQSPRHLIKEKRETATLKCYPIPRHDTVYWYQQGPGQDPQFLISFYEKMQSDKGSIPDRFSAQQFSDYHSELNMSSLELGDSALYFCASSSRAGGAWGEKLFFGSGTQLSVL.

This chain links TRBV19 with TRBJ1-5; no definite D call. The V end lost 1 base, the J end lost 4 bases, and 11 bases lay between the germline ends. CDR1 is LNHDA, CDR2 SQIVND, per germline (reference sequence). CDR3 length: 15 residues. The CDR3 reads CASSIAVGGNQPQHF. The CDR3 DNA follows: TGTGCCAGTAGTATAGCGGTGGGAGGGAATCAGCCCCAGCATTTT.

CDR3 nucleotide sequence: TGTGCCAGCAGCTCCCTCGATACAGGGTATCTTGATACGCAGTATTTT. Its protein product is CASSSLDTGYLDTQYF. The rearrangement joins TRBV7-9 to TRBJ2-3, with D possibly being TRBD1 (6 bases). Trimming removed 4 bases from V and 6 bases from J, with 20 bases in between. CDR1 is SEHNR, CDR2 FQNEAQ, per germline (reference sequence). This CDR3 comprises 16 residues.

The chain combines TRBV19 with TRBJ1-5; TRBD1 aligns across 9 bases. The CDR3 sequence is 18 residues long. J gave up 6 bases and V 0 bases, and 12 bases lay outside the gene matches. The V gene's germline CDR1 is LNHDA and CDR2 SQIVND (reference sequence). CDR3 loop: CASSIDPGQGKYSQPQHF. CDR3 nucleotide sequence: TGTGCCAGTAGTATAGATCCCGGACAGGGGAAGTATAGTCAGCCCCAGCATTTT.

The chain joins TRBV6-5 to TRBJ1-4; D is undetermined. The germline V and J ends were trimmed by 6 bases and 4 bases, with 9 bases remaining between them. The CDR3 covers 13 residues. CDR1 and CDR2 (germline): MNHEY, SVGAGI. The CDR3 reads CASRPGDNEKLFF. CDR3 nucleotides: TGTGCCAGCAGGCCGGGAGATAATGAAAAACTGTTTTTT.

The chain combines TRBV6-1 with TRBJ1-4; 8 bases match TRBD1. The J segment lost 8 bases and the V segment lost 2 bases, leaving 10 bases of the junction unmatched. The CDR3 totals 16 residues. Looked up from germline, CDR1 is MNHNS and CDR2 is SASEGT. CDR3 region: CASSEMGGQEIEKLFF. DNA for the CDR3: TGTGCCAGCAGTGAAATGGGGGGACAGGAGATAGAAAAACTGTTTTTT.

The chain joins TRBV4-2 to TRBJ1-5; D uncertain. CDR3 length: 12 residues. Germline lookup yields CDR1 LGHNA and CDR2 YNFKEQ. Trimming left V 0 bases short and J 8 bases short, with 5 bases between. CDR3 sequence reads: CASSQDSEPQHF. CDR3 nucleotides: TGTGCCAGCAGCCAAGACTCGGAGCCCCAGCATTTT.

The rearrangement joins TRBV7-2 to TRBJ2-1; the D is unclear. The CDR3 has 10 residues. Germline V gene lookup returns CDR1 SGHTA and CDR2 FQGNSA. Trimming stripped 9 bases from V and 8 bases from J, with 8 bases between. In nucleotides, the CDR3 is TGTGCCAGTGGGGATGATGAGCAGTTCTTC. Protein sequence: CASGDDEQFF. The full variable domain, completed using reference TRBV7-2 and TRBJ2-1, is GAGVSQSPSNKVTEKGKDVELRCDPISGHTALYWYRQSLGQGLEFLIYFQGNSAPDKSGLPSDRFSAERTGGSVSTLTIQRTQQEDSAVYLCASGDDEQFFGPGTRLTVL.

V gene TRBV15 combines with J gene TRBJ1-1; TRBD1 might be the D (5 bases). The CDR3 length is 13 residues. Per germline, CDR1 LNHNV and CDR2 YYDKDF (reference sequence). Trimming stripped 8 bases from V and 11 bases from J, with 21 bases between. The CDR3 sequence: CATEDPGTLWAFF. CDR3 bases: TGTGCCACCGAAGATCCGGGGACTTTGTGGGCTTTCTTT. The variable domain in full, with the rest retrieved from reference TRBV15 and TRBJ1-1, is DAMVIQNPRYQVTQFGKPVTLSCSQTLNHNVMYWYQQKSSQAPKLLFHYYDKDFNNEADTPDNFQSRRPNTSFCFLDIRSPGLGDTAMYLCATEDPGTLWAFFGQGTRLTVV.

This clone is a singleton in its sample. V usage is TRBV12-2 and J usage is TRBJ1-2. TRBV12-2 is classified as a pseudogene. The CDR3 consists of 17 residues. In DNA, the CDR3 is TGTGCAAGTCGCTTAGAATTCGGGCACCCCCGTAGCTATGGCTACACCTTC. Protein sequence: CASRLEFGHPRSYGYTF.

The chain recombines TRBV4-3 with TRBJ1-5, with a tentative D call TRBD1 (6 bases). From germline, CDR1 is LGHNA and CDR2 YSLEER. The CDR3 runs to 14 residues. V lost 0 bases, J lost 8 bases, and 11 bases lay in between. CDR3 bases: TGCGCCAGCAGCCAAGAATGGGGGCTCGAGCCCCAGCATTTT. This sequence encodes CASSQEWGLEPQHF.

The rearrangement links TRBV25-1 to TRBJ2-3; D call uncertain. This CDR3 spans 14 amino acids. The germline V gene encodes CDR1 MGHDK and CDR2 SYGVNS. V was cut by 5 bases and J by 2 bases, with 11 bases left in between. CDR3 DNA: TGTGCCAGCAGTTACAGCCGATCCACAGATACGCAGTATTTT. Residues: CASSYSRSTDTQYF.

V gene TRBV30 combines with J gene TRBJ1-2, with 11 bases lining up with TRBD1. V trimming: 1 base; J trimming: 7 bases; junction bases outside the gene matches: 14. The CDR3 is 17 amino acids. Germline loops: CDR1 GTSNPN, CDR2 SVGIG (reference sequence). CDR3 in DNA: TGTGCCTGGAGTGACCGTAGGACAGGGGGCGCGATAGGTGGCTACACCTTC. Residues: CAWSDRRTGGAIGGYTF.

The rearrangement joins TRBV5-6 to TRBJ1-2, with no clear D. The germline V gene has CDR1 SGHDT and CDR2 YYEEEE. V dropped 0 bases and J dropped 6 bases, with 18 bases sitting between them. CDR3 size: 16 residues. CDR3 region: CASSLGIPIYLDGYTF. CDR3 nucleotide sequence: TGTGCCAGCAGCTTGGGAATCCCCATTTATCTGGATGGCTACACCTTC.

The V and J genes are TRBV7-9 and TRBJ2-5, with 13 bases that match TRBD2. The CDR3 covers 16 residues. After removal of 4 bases from V and 2 bases from J, the junction contained 4 bases not matched to a gene. Germline values: CDR1 SEHNR, CDR2 FQNEAQ (reference sequence). The CDR3 DNA reads TGTGCCAGCAGCTCAGGACTAGCGGGAGAGCAAGAGACCCAGTACTTC. It specifies CASSSGLAGEQETQYF.

The chain recombines TRBV23-1 with TRBJ2-3; 9 bases fit TRBD1. TRBV23-1 belongs to the ORF category, with a function that is uncertain. CDR3 size: 15 residues. The V segment lost 7 bases and the J segment 3 bases; nucleotides outside the gene matches: 8. DNA for the CDR3: TGCGCCAGCACGAACAGGGGGCGCTGGACAGATACGCAGTATTTT. Amino acid sequence: CASTNRGRWTDTQYF.

The chain links TRBV6-1 to TRBJ1-1; D not certain. V lost 2 bases to trimming and J lost 0 bases, with 7 bases between them. This CDR3 contains 14 residues. Germline loops: CDR1 MNHNS, CDR2 SASEGT. In nucleotides, the CDR3 is TGTGCCAGCAGTGAAAGCGGGATGAACACTGAAGCTTTCTTT. Protein sequence: CASSESGMNTEAFF.

The genes are TRBV6-6 and TRBJ1-5, with 9 bases aligning to TRBD1. CDR1 MNHNY and CDR2 SVGAGI come from the germline V gene (reference sequence). The CDR3 spans 14 residues. Trimming at V came to 6 bases and at J to 7 bases, leaving 7 bases not matched to a gene. CDR3 coding DNA: TGTGCCAGCAGAGGGACAGGGTTGGGGCAGCCCCAGCATTTT. This translates into CASRGTGLGQPQHF.

The chain is built from TRBV7-9 and TRBJ1-1, with TRBD1 matching over 7 bases. Per germline, CDR1 SEHNR and CDR2 FQNEAQ (reference sequence). The CDR3 spans 12 residues. V lost 5 bases, J lost 6 bases, and 3 bases stayed unmatched. The CDR3 spells CASSRGLAEAFF. CDR3 bases: TGTGCCAGCAGCAGGGGGCTCGCTGAAGCTTTCTTT.

The chain employs TRBV6-5 and TRBJ2-1, with 14 bases aligning to TRBD2. CDR1 and CDR2 from the germline V gene are MNHEY and SVGAGI. The V and J ends lost 1 base and 8 bases, in that order; junction bases with no gene match: 4. The CDR3 is 16 residues long. The CDR3 coding sequence is TGTGCCAGCAGTTACTGGGGACTAGCGGGAGACCATGAGCAGTTCTTC. Protein sequence: CASSYWGLAGDHEQFF.

The V gene is TRBV5-1, the J gene TRBJ1-1; perhaps TRBD1 as D (5 bases). Per the germline V gene, CDR1 is SGHRS and CDR2 is YFSETQ. The V end was cut by 4 bases, the J end by 4 bases, with 20 bases between. This CDR3 has 16 residues. CDR3 region: CASSPTQAGASTEAFF. CDR3 coding DNA: TGCGCCAGCAGCCCGACACAGGCCGGTGCTAGCACTGAAGCTTTCTTT.

The V gene is TRBV11-2, the J gene TRBJ2-7; 12 bases agree with TRBD2. Germline loops: CDR1 SGHAT, CDR2 FQNNGV. This CDR3 is built from 20 residues. V gave up 0 bases and J gave up 2 bases; unmatched junction bases: 14. This chain's CDR3 is CASSLEFGDGTSGSAYEQYF. As DNA, the CDR3 is TGTGCCAGCAGCTTAGAGTTCGGGGACGGGACTAGCGGGTCAGCCTACGAGCAGTACTTC. Variable domain in full (rest from reference TRBV11-2 and TRBJ2-7): EAGVAQSPRYKIIEKRQSVAFWCNPISGHATLYWYQQILGQGPKLLIQFQNNGVVDDSQLPKDRFSAERLKGVDSTLKIQPAKLEDSAVYLCASSLEFGDGTSGSAYEQYFGPGTRLTVT.

The J gene is TRBJ2-6, the V gene TRBV14; TRBD1 agrees at 10 bases. The CDR3 is 19 amino acids. The V gene's germline CDR1 is SGHDN and CDR2 FVKESK. The V segment lost 5 bases and the J segment 4 bases; nucleotides outside the gene matches: 14. CDR3 loop: CASSSDWGQGSTGANVLTF. CDR3 DNA sequence: TGTGCCAGCAGCTCCGATTGGGGACAGGGGTCAACCGGGGCCAACGTCCTGACTTTC. Combining the CDR3 with reference TRBV14 and TRBJ2-6 gives the whole variable domain EAGVTQFPSHSVIEKGQTVTLRCDPISGHDNLYWYRRVMGKEIKFLLHFVKESKQDESGMPNNRFLAERTGGTYSTLKVQPAELEDSGVYFCASSSDWGQGSTGANVLTFGAGSRLTVL.

This clone was observed a single time. The chain joins TRBV29-1 to TRBJ1-1, with D perhaps matching TRBD1 (6 bases). V was clipped by 4 bases and J by 5 bases, with 17 bases between them. The V gene's germline CDR1 is SQVTM and CDR2 ANQGSEA. The CDR3 runs 14 residues. The CDR3 region has the DNA TGCAGCGTTGTCTTCGGGGACATGGGGACTGAAGCTTTCTTT. Encoded protein: CSVVFGDMGTEAFF.